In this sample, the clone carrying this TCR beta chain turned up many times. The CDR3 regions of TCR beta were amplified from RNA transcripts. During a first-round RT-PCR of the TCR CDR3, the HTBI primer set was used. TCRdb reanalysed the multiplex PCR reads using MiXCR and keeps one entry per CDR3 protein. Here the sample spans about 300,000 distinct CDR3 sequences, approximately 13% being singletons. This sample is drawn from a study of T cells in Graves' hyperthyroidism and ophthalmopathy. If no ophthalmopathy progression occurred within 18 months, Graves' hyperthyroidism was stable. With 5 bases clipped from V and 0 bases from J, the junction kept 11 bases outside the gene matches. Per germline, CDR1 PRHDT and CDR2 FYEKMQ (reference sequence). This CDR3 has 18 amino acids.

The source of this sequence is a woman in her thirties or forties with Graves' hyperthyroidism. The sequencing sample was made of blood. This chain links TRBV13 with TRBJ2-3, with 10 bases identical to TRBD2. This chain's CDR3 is CASSPTPGLAISTDTQYF. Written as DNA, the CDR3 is TGTGCCAGCAGCCCCACCCCGGGACTAGCGATTAGCACAGATACGCAGTATTTT.